This paragraph covers one T cell receptor (beta chain) sequence. These data belong to a study of blood T cell repertoires in COVID-19. On the study more broadly: Whether acute or convalescent, the COVID-19 samples came from the United States, Italy and Spain. Sources were T cells, B-cell-depleted T cells, or PBMCs; the material itself was cDNA or gDNA.

Methods used by the authors: Reference gene primer amplification gave estimated nucleated cell counts. Produced via immunoSEQ multiplex PCR; TCRdb's table is partial and in-frame only. V, J and clone size derive from that table, while D and trimming were established from the DNA sequence. The sample shows some 95,000 clones, about 89% of them seen only once. V shed 2 bases and J 9 bases; nucleotides not matched to a gene: 8. Germline V gene lookup returns CDR1 MNHEY and CDR2 SVGAGI. This CDR3 is built from 14 residues. Sequenced material: peripheral blood. The receptor's source is a human donor with active COVID-19. The donor label of this sample is uncertain. The rearrangement links TRBV6-5 to TRBJ1-2, with 8 bases that match TRBD1. The CDR3 DNA reads as TGTGCCAGCAGTTACAACACAGGGGGGGGCCGCTACACCTTC. Translation: CASSYNTGGGRYTF.